Below, one TCR beta chain is given with its context. Its specificity is not known. With V trimmed by 3 bases and J by 4 bases, 11 bases remained unmatched. Germline lookup yields CDR1 MNHEY and CDR2 SMNVEV (reference sequence). The CDR3 covers 17 residues. These data belong to a study of PD-1 blockade in mismatch repair-deficient tumors. Study as a whole: Enrolled about 2013-2017, patients had progressing, pretreated mismatch repair-deficient cancers of 12 types.

Broader study findings: After pembrolizumab, tumor-resident clones rose rapidly, then generally contracted before radiologic responses.

Mismatch repair deficiency was confirmed in all patients, by PCR or immunohistochemistry. TCR sequencing covered a few patients who responded to pembrolizumab. Measured with immunoSEQ multiplex PCR; TCRdb has only the in-frame clones, and not every one. Of about 49,000 clones in the sample, 70% to 85% were seen once. This rearrangement joins TRBV27 to TRBJ2-3; 9 bases align to TRBD1. The receptor comes from an adult with mismatch repair-deficient cancer. The sample consisted of PBMCs, taken before pembrolizumab treatment. CDR3 region: CASSFLNSQGAADTQYF. In DNA, the CDR3 is TGTGCCAGCAGTTTCTTAAACTCACAGGGGGCAGCAGATACGCAGTATTTT.